This T cell receptor (beta chain) was documented in a study of beta chain features in type 1 diabetes. As to this clone: Its matching antigen is unknown.

The study's findings and limits: TCRB CDR3s were moderately but significantly shorter in Type 1 diabetes patients in all four CD4+ subsets. Researchers reported that naive, central memory and Treg TCRB repertoires appeared more similar in patients than in healthy donors.

Losses at the gene ends were 2 bases for V and 5 bases for J; bases not matched to a gene: 5. This CDR3 has 15 residues. Germline V gene lookup returns CDR1 MNHNY and CDR2 SVGAGI (reference sequence). A CD45RO/CCR7/CD25/CD127/CD95/CD27 panel sorted naive, central memory, regulatory and stem cell-like memory CD4+ cells. Without exception, sorted populations had purity beyond 98%. Expressed TCRB transcripts got sequenced, as all isolated RNA was reverse transcribed. Measured with immunoSEQ multiplex PCR; TCRdb has only the in-frame clones, and not every one. The table lists more than 50,000 clones, about 61% of them singletons.

The TCR comes from a young woman in good health. Sequencing used Tregs from blood. The genes are TRBV6-6 and TRBJ1-4; 7 bases align to TRBD1. CDR3 sequence reads: CASSYVGTENEKLFF. CDR3 nucleotide sequence: TGTGCCAGCAGTTACGTCGGGACAGAGAATGAAAAACTGTTTTTT.